This TCR beta chain was captured in a study of T cell responses to AZD1222 COVID-19 vaccine. Study-level results: Compared with day 0, the breadth and depth of the Spike-specific TCR repertoire rose significantly after two doses of AZD1222. The donor cohort was predominantly white British with a female majority, and clonal diversity may have been underestimated.

This clone has more than one count but fewer than ten. What it binds is unknown. The data were produced by immunoSEQ multiplex PCR, yet TCRdb's version contains in-frame clones alone and is incomplete. This table has approximately 140,000 clones, around 94% appearing once. Looked up from germline, CDR1 is MNHEY and CDR2 is SMNVEV (reference sequence). Trimming cost V 8 bases and J 2 bases; bases outside gene matches: 12. The CDR3 has 16 amino acids. The sample in question was peripheral blood, obtained on day 0 of AZD1222 vaccination. J is TRBJ2-5 and V is TRBV27, with TRBD1 matching 9 bases. The TCR was taken from an adult in good health. The CDR3 reads CASSGMGTGLQETQYF. The CDR3 bases are TGTGCCAGCTCGGGGATGGGGACAGGGCTACAAGAGACCCAGTACTTC.